The T cell receptor beta chain under discussion was sequenced for a study of T cells in Graves' hyperthyroidism and ophthalmopathy. For Graves' hyperthyroidism to be stable, ophthalmopathy could not progress within 18 months. Diagnoses were made from clinical symptoms, serum measures (thyroxine and TRAb), thyroid ultrasound and orbital computed tomography. TCR beta CDR3 region amplification was performed from RNA transcripts. The HTBI primer set was used in a first-round RT-PCR of the TCR CDR3. TCRdb reprocessed the multiplex PCR reads via MiXCR and lists one record per CDR3 protein. This sample has approximately 430,000 distinct CDR3 sequences, with around 16% found just once. Study-wide findings and caveats: The model predicted ophthalmopathy a median roughly six months before onset. Researchers found most expanded thyroid clonotypes above 0.001 in blood as well.

In germline, CDR1 is SNHLY, CDR2 FYNNEI. CDR3 size: 16 residues. With 8 bases removed from V and 0 bases from J, the gap between germline ends came to 18 bases. This clonotype occurred many times. Its cognate antigen is unknown. Sequenced input: blood. V gene TRBV2 combines with J gene TRBJ2-3, with a tentative D call TRBD1 (6 bases). The receptor comes from a woman younger than 30 with Graves' hyperthyroidism. The CDR3 DNA reads TGTGCCAGCGACGCACAGGGTCTGCCCAGCACAGATACGCAGTATTTT. Its protein product is CASDAQGLPSTDTQYF.